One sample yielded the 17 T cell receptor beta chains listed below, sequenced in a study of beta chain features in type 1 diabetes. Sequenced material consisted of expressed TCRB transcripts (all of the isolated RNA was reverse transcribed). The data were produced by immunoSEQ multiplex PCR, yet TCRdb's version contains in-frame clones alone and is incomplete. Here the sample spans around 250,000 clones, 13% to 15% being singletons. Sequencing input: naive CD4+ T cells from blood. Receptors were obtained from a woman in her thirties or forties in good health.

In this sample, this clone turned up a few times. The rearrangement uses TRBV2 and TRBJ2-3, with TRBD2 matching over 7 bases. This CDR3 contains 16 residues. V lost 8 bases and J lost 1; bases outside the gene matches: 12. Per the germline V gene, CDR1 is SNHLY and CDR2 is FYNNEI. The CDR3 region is CASWGIAGFGTDTQYF. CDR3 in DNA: TGTGCCAGCTGGGGAATAGCGGGCTTCGGCACAGATACGCAGTATTTT. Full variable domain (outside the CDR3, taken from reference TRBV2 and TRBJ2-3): EPEVTQTPSHQVTQMGQEVILRCVPISNHLYFYWYRQILGQKVEFLVSFYNNEISEKSEIFDDQFSVERPDGSNFTLKIRSTKLEDSAMYFCASWGIAGFGTDTQYFGPGTRLTVL.

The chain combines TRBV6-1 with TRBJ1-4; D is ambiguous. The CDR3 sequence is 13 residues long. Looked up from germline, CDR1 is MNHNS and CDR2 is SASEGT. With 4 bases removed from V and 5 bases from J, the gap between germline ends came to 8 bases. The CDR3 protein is CASSGISNEKLFF. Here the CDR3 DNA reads TGTGCCAGCAGTGGTATCTCCAATGAAAAACTGTTTTTT.

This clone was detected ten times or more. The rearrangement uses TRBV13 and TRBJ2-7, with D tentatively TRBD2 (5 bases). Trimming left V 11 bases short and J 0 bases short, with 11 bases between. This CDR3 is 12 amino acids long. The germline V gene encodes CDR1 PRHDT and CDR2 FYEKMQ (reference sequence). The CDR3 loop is CAVRRGSYEQYF. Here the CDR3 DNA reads TGTGCCGTCCGCCGGGGCTCCTACGAGCAGTACTTC.

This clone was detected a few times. Here the CDR3 DNA reads TGTGCCAGCTCACTCTACTTACTAGCGGGGGATAGCTCCTACAATGAGCAGTTCTTC. It is translated as CASSLYLLAGDSSYNEQFF. The chain has TRBV18 and TRBJ2-1, with 11 nucleotides matching TRBD2. This CDR3 region has 19 residues. Trimming at V came to 4 bases and at J to 0 bases, leaving 11 bases not matched to a gene. The germline CDR1 and CDR2 sequences are KGHSH and LQKENI. Combining the CDR3 with reference TRBV18 and TRBJ2-1 gives the whole variable domain NAGVMQNPRHLVRRRGQEARLRCSPMKGHSHVYWYRQLPEEGLKFMVYLQKENIIDESGMPKERFSAEFPKEGPSILRIQQVVRGDSAAYFCASSLYLLAGDSSYNEQFFGPGTRLTVL.

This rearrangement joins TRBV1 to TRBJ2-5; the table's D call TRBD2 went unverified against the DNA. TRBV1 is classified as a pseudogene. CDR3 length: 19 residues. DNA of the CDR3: TGCACCAGCAGCCAAGATGTTACGGGGAGGAGACCTACTCAAGAGACCCAGTACTTC. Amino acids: CTSSQDVTGRRPTQETQYF.

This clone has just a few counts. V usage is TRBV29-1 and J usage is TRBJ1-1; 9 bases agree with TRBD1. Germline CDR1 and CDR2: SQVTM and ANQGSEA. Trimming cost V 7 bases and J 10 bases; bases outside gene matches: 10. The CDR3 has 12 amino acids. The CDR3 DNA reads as TGCAGCGGGCGGACAGGGGACAGGAGAGCTTTCTTT. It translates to CSGRTGDRRAFF.

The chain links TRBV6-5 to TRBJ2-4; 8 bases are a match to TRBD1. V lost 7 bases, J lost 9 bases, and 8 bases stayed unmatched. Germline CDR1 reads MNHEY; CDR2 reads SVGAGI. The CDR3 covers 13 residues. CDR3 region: CASTGPGQAIQYF. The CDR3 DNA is TGTGCCAGCACCGGCCCGGGACAGGCCATTCAGTACTTC.

CDR3 sequence: CSAGTGNGYTF. DNA of the CDR3: TGCAGTGCTGGGACAGGGAATGGCTACACCTTC. The V gene is TRBV20-1, the J gene TRBJ1-2; TRBD1 matches 9 bases. Germline-derived CDR1 and CDR2 are DFQATT and SNEGSKA (reference sequence). This CDR3 is 11 amino acids long. V was clipped by 5 bases and J by 6 bases; unmatched bases: 1.

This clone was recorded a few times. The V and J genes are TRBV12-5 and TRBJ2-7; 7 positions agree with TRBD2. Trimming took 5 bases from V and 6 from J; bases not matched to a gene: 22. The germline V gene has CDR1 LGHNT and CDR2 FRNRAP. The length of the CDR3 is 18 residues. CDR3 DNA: TGTGCTAGTGGTCCTCCGGGACCCACCCGGCGGGACTATCCCGAGCAGTACTTC. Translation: CASGPPGPTRRDYPEQYF.

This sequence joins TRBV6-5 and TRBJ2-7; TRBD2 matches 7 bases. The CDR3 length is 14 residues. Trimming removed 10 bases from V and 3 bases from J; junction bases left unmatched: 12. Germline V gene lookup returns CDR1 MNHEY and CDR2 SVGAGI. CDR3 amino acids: CATSSGLNGYEQYF. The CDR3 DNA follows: TGTGCCACCTCTTCGGGACTAAATGGCTACGAGCAGTACTTC.

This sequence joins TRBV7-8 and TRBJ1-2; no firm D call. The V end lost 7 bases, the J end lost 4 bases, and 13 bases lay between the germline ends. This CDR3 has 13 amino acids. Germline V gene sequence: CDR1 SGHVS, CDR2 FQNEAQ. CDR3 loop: CASTRGSGYGYTF. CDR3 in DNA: TGTGCCAGCACCCGGGGAAGCGGCTATGGCTACACCTTC.

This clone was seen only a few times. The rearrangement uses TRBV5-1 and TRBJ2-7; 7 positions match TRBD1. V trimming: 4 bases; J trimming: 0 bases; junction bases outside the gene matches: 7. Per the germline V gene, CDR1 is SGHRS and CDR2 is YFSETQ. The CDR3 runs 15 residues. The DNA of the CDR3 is TGCGCCAGCAGCCTGAGGGCAGGGGGCTCCTACGAGCAGTACTTC. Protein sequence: CASSLRAGGSYEQYF.

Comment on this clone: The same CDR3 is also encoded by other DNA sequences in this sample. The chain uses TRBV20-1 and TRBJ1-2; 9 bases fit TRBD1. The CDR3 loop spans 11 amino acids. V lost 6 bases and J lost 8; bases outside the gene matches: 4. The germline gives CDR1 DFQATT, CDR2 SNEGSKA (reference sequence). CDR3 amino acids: CSAKDRGGYTF. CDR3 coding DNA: TGCAGTGCAAAGGACAGGGGCGGCTACACCTTC.

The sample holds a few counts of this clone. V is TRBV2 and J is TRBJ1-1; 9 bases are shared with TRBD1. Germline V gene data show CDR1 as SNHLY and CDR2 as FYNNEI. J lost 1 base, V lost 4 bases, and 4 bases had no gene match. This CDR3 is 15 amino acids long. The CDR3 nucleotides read TGTGCCAGCAGTGCACAGGGGGCGCCGAACACTGAAGCTTTCTTT. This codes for CASSAQGAPNTEAFF.

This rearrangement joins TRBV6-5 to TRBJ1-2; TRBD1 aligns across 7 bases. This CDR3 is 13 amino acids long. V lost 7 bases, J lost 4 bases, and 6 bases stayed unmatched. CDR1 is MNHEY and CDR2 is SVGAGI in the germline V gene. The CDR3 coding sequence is TGTGCCAGCACTCCGGGACAGATCTATGGCTACACCTTC. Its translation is CASTPGQIYGYTF.

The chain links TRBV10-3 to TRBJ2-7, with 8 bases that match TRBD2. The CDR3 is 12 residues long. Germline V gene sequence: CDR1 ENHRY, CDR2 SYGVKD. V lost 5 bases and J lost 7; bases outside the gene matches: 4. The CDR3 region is CAISPGLGEQYF. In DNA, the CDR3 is TGTGCCATCAGTCCGGGACTAGGTGAGCAGTACTTC.

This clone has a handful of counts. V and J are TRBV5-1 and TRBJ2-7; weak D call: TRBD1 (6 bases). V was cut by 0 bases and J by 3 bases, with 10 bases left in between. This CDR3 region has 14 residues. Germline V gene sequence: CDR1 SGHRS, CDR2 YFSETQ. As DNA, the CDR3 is TGCGCCAGCAGCTTGGAGGGACAACTCTACGAGCAGTACTTC. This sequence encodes CASSLEGQLYEQYF.